This TCR beta chain was recorded in a study of CD8 T cells in Susac syndrome. Study findings and constraints: In Susac syndrome, CD4+ T cell repertoires lacked any clonal expansion.

After extraction with the RNeasy kit, roughly 0.45 to 1 ug of the RNA was reverse transcribed using random hexamers. Multiplex PCR with immunoSEQ amplified the TCR beta CDR3 across 54 Vbeta and 13 Jbeta. TCRdb itself ran the immunoSEQ multiplex PCR reads through MiXCR, one entry per CDR3 protein. The sample records 170,000 or so distinct CDR3 sequences, 94% being singletons. This clonotype was seen only once. Its antigen is unknown. The sequenced target, TCR beta, came from blood CD8+ and CD4+ T cells. TEMRA cells were FACS-enriched, unlike CD8+ and CD4+ T cells, which were negatively isolated. The CDR3 runs 15 residues. V lost 0 bases and J 4 bases, leaving 11 bases between the germline ends. Germline CDR1 is LGHNA and CDR2 is YSLEER.

The chain employs TRBV4-3 and TRBJ2-3; maybe TRBD2 (6 bases). The specimen sequenced was CD4+ T cells from PBMCs. The clonotype comes from a human donor with Susac syndrome. CDR3 sequence reads: CASSQDGGFADTQYF. DNA for the CDR3: TGCGCCAGCAGCCAAGATGGAGGGTTTGCAGATACGCAGTATTTT.